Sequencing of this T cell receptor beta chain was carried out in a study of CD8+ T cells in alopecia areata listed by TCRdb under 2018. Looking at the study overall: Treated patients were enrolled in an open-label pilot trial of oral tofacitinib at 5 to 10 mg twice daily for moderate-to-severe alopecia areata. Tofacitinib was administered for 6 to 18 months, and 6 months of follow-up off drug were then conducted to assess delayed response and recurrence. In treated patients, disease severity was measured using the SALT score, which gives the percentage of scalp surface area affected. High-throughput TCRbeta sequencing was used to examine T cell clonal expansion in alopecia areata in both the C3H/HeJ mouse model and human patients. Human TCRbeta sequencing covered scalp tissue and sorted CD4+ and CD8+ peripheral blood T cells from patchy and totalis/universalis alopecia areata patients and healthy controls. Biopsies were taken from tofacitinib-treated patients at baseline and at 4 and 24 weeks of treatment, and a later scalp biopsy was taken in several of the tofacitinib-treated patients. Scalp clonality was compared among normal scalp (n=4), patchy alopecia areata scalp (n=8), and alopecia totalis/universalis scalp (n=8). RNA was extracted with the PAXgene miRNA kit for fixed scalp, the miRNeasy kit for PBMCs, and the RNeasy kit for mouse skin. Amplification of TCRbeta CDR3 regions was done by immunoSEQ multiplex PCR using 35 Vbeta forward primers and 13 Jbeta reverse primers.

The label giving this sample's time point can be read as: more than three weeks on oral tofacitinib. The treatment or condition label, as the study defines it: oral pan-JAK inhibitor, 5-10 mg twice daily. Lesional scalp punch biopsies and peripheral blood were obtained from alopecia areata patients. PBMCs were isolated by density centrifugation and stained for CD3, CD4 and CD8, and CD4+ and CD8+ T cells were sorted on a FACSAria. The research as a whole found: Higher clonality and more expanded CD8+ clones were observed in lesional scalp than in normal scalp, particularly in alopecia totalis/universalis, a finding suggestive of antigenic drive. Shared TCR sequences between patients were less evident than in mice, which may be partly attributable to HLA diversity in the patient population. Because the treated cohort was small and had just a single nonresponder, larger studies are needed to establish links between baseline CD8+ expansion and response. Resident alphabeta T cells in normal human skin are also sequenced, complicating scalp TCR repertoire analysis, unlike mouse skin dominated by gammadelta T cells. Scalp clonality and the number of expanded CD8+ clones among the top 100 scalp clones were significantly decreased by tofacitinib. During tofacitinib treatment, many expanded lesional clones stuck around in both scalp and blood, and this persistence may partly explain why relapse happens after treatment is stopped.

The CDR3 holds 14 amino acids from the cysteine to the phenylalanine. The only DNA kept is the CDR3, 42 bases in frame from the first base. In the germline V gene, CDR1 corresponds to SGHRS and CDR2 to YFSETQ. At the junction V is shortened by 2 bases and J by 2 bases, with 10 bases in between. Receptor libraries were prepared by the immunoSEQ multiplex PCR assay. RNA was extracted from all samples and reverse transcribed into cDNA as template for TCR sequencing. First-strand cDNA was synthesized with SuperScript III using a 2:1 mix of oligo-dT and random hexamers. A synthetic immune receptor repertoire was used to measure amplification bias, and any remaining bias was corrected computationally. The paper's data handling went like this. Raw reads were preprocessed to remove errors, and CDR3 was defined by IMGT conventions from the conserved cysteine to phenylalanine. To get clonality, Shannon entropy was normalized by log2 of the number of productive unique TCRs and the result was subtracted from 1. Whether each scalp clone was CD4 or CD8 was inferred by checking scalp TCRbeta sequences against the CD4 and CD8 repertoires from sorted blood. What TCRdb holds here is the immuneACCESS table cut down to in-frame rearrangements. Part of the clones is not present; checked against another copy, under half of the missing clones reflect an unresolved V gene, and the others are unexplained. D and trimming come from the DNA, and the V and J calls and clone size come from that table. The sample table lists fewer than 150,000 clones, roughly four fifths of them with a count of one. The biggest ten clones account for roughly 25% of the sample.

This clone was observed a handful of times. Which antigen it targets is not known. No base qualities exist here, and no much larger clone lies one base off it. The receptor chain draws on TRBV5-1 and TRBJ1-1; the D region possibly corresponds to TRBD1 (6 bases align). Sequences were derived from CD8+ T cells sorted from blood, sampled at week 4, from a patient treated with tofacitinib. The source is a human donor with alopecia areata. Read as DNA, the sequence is TGCGCCAGCAGCTTCTACAGGGCAAACACTGAAGCTTTCTTT. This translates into CASSFYRANTEAFF.